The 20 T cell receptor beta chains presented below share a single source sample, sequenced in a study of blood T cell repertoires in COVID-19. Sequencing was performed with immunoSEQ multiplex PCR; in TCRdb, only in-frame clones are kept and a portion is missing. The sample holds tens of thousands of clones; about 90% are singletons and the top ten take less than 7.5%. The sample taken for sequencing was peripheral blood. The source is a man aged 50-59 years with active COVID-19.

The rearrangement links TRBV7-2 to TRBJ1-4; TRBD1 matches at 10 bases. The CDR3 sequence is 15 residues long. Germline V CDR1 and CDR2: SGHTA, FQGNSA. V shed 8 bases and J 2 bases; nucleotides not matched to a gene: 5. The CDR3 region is CASARQGATNEKLFF. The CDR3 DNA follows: TGTGCCAGCGCGAGACAGGGGGCGACTAATGAAAAACTGTTTTTT.

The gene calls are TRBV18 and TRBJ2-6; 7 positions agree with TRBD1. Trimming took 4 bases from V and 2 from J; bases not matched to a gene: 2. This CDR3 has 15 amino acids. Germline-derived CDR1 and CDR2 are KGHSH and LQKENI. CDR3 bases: TGTGCCAGCTCACTCGACAGGGCTGGGGCCAACGTCCTGACTTTC. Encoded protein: CASSLDRAGANVLTF. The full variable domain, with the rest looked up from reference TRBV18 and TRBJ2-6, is NAGVMQNPRHLVRRRGQEARLRCSPMKGHSHVYWYRQLPEEGLKFMVYLQKENIIDESGMPKERFSAEFPKEGPSILRIQQVVRGDSAAYFCASSLDRAGANVLTFGAGSRLTVL.

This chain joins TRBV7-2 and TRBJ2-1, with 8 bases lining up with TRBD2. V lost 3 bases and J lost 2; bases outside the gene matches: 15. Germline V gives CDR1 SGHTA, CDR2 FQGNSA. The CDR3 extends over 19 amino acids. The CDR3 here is CASSFRAGERRHTYNEQFF. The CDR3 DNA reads TGTGCCAGCAGCTTTCGAGCGGGGGAACGGAGGCACACCTACAATGAGCAGTTCTTC.

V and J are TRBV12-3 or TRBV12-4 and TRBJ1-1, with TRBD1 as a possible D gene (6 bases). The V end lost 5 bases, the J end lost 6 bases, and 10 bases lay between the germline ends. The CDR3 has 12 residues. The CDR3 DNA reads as TGTGCCAGCAGTGAACAGGGCCCTGAAGCTTTCTTT. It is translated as CASSEQGPEAFF.

The CDR3 DNA is TGTGCCAGCAGAGATACGCGGGGGGCCCTAAATACGCAGTATTTT. Its protein product is CASRDTRGALNTQYF. The chain recombines TRBV9 with TRBJ2-3; TRBD2 agrees at 8 bases. This CDR3 has 15 amino acids. Germline V gene sequence: CDR1 SGDLS, CDR2 YYNGEE. Trimming removed 5 bases from V and 7 bases from J; junction bases left unmatched: 12.

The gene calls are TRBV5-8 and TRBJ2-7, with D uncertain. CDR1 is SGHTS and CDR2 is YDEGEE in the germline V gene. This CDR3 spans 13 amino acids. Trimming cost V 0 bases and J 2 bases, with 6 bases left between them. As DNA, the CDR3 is TGTGCCAGCAGCTTGGACATACCCTACGAGCAGTACTTC. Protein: CASSLDIPYEQYF. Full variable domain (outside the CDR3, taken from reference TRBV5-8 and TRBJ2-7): EAGVTQSPTHLIKTRGQQATLRCSPISGHTSVYWYQQALGLGLQFLLWYDEGEERNRGNFPPRFSGRQFPNYSSELNVNALELEDSALYLCASSLDIPYEQYFGPGTRLTVT.

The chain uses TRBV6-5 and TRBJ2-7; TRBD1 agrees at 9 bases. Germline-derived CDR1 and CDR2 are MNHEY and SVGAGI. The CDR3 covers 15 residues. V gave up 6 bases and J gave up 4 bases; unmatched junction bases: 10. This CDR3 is CASSTRDRDLYEQYF. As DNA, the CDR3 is TGTGCCAGCAGCACCCGGGACAGGGACCTTTACGAGCAGTACTTC.

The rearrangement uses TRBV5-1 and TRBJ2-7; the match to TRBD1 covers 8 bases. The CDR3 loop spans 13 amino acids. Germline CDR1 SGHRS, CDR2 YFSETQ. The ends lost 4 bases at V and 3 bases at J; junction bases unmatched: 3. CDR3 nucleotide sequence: TGCGCCAGCAGCCCCACAGGGGGCTACGAGCAGTACTTC. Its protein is CASSPTGGYEQYF.

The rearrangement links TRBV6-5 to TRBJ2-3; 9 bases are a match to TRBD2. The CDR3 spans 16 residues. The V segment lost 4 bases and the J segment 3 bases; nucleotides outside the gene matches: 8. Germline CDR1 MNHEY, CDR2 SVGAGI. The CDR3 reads CASSSKAGGVTDTQYF. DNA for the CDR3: TGTGCCAGCAGTTCGAAAGCGGGGGGAGTAACAGATACGCAGTATTTT.

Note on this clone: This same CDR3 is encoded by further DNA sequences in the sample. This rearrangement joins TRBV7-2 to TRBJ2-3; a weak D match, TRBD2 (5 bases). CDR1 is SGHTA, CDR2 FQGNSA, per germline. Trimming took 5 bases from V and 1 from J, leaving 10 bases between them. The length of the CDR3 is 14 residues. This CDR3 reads CASSPGGGTDTQYF. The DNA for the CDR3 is TGTGCCAGCAGCCCCGGAGGCGGCACAGATACGCAGTATTTT.

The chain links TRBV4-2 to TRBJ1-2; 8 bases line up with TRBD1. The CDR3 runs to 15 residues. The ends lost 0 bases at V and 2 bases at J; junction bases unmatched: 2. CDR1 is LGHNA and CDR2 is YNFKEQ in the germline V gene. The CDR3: CASSQDRDRNYGYTF. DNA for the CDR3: TGTGCCAGCAGCCAAGATCGGGACAGGAACTATGGCTACACCTTC.

The CDR3 DNA follows: TGCAGTGCTAGTAAACAGCTGCATATGAACACTGAAGCTTTCTTT. It codes for CSASKQLHMNTEAFF. V is TRBV20-1 and J is TRBJ1-1; the D is unclear. Trimming removed 3 bases from V and 0 bases from J, with 14 bases in between. The CDR3 consists of 15 residues. Germline CDR1 and CDR2: DFQATT and SNEGSKA (reference sequence).

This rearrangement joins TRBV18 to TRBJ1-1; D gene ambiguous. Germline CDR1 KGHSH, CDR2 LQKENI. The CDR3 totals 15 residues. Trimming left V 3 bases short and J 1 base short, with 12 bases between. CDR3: CASSPGYRGNTEAFF. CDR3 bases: TGTGCCAGCTCACCCGGGTATCGAGGGAACACTGAAGCTTTCTTT.

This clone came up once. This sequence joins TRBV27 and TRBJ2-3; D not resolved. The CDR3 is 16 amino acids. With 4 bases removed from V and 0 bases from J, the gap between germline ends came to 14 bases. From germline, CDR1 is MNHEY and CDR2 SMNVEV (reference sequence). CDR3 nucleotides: TGTGCCAGCAGTTCCGAACCGGGTCCTAGCACAGATACGCAGTATTTT. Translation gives CASSSEPGPSTDTQYF.

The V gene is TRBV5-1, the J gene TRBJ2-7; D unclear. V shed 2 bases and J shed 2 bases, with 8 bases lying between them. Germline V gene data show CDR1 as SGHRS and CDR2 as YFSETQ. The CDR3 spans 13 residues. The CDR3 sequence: CASSFTVTYEQYF. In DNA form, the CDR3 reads TGCGCCAGCAGCTTTACAGTGACCTACGAGCAGTACTTC.

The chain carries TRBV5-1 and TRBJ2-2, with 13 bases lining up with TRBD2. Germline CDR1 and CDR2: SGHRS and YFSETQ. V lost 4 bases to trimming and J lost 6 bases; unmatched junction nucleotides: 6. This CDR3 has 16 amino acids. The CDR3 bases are TGCGCCAGCAGCCCAACTAGCGGGGGGGCGTCCGGGGAGCTGTTTTTT. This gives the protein CASSPTSGGASGELFF.

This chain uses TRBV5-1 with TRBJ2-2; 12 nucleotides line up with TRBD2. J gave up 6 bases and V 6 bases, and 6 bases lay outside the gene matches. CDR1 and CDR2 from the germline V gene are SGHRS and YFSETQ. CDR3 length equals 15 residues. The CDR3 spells CASMLTSGSPGELFF. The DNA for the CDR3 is TGCGCCAGCATGCTGACTAGCGGGAGCCCCGGGGAGCTGTTTTTT. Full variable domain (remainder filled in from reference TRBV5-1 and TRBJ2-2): KAGVTQTPRYLIKTRGQQVTLSCSPISGHRSVSWYQQTPGQGLQFLFEYFSETQRNKGNFPGRFSGRQFSNSRSEMNVSTLELGDSALYLCASMLTSGSPGELFFGEGSRLTVL.

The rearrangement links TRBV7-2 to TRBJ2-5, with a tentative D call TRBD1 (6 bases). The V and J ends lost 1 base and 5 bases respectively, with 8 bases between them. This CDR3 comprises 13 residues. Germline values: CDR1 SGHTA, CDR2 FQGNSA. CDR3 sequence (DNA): TGTGCCAGCAGCTTAGAAAGGGGGGAGACCCAGTACTTC. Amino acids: CASSLERGETQYF.

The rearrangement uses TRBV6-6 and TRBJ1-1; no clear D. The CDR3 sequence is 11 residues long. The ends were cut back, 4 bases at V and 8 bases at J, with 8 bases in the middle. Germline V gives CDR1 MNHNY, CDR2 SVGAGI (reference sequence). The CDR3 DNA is TGTGCCAGCAGTTCGAGTCGGGAAGCTTTCTTT. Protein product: CASSSSREAFF.

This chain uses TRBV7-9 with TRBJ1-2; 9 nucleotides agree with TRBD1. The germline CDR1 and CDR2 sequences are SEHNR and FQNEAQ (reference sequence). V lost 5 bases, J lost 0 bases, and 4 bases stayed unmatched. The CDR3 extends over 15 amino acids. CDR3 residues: CASSPRQGANYGYTF. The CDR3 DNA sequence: TGTGCCAGCAGCCCCCGACAGGGGGCTAACTATGGCTACACCTTC.